The 9 T cell receptor beta chains presented below share a single source sample, sequenced in a study of T cell responses to AZD1222 COVID-19 vaccine. Libraries were prepared by immunoSEQ multiplex PCR; TCRdb keeps only in-frame clonotypes and omits some of them. The table includes roughly 150,000 clones, approximately 91% detected once. Sequenced material: peripheral blood, taken 28 days after the second AZD1222 dose. These receptors originate from an adult who received the AZD1222 COVID-19 vaccine.

The chain combines TRBV27 with TRBJ2-1; unclear D gene. Trimming cost V 3 bases and J 6 bases, with 6 bases left between them. Germline CDR1 MNHEY, CDR2 SMNVEV (reference sequence). The CDR3 extends over 12 amino acids. CDR3 protein: CASSFYGNEQFF. CDR3 nucleotide sequence: TGTGCCAGCAGTTTTTATGGCAATGAGCAGTTCTTC.

The chain uses TRBV19 and TRBJ1-1; 9 positions agree with TRBD1. The CDR3 extends over 14 amino acids. The V and J ends lost 6 bases and 2 bases, in that order; junction bases with no gene match: 4. Germline V gene data show CDR1 as LNHDA and CDR2 as SQIVND (reference sequence). For the CDR3, the DNA is TGTGCCAGTAGCATGGGACAGGGCAACACTGAAGCTTTCTTT. This gives the protein CASSMGQGNTEAFF.

V is TRBV5-8 and J is TRBJ1-5, with D maybe TRBD1 (6 bases). Germline assignment: CDR1 SGHTS and CDR2 YDEGEE. With 7 bases removed from V and 6 bases from J, the gap between germline ends came to 23 bases. The CDR3 is 16 residues long. The CDR3 bases are TGTGCCAGCGGGAAATGGGGGGCAGGGGCGCGTCAGCCCCAGCATTTT. Protein product: CASGKWGAGARQPQHF.

The chain recombines TRBV7-2 with TRBJ2-7; possibly TRBD1 for D (7 bases). Germline values: CDR1 SGHTA, CDR2 FQGNSA. The CDR3 has 16 amino acids. The V and J ends lost 2 bases and 3 bases respectively, with 17 bases between them. CDR3 loop: CASSLSSAGQNYEQYF. The CDR3 DNA reads TGTGCCAGCAGCTTAAGTTCCGCGGGACAGAACTACGAGCAGTACTTC.

This chain connects TRBV18 to TRBJ1-1; D gene ambiguous. The V end lost 6 bases, the J end lost 6 bases, and 20 bases lay between the germline ends. Germline CDR1 and CDR2: KGHSH and LQKENI. The CDR3 length is 15 residues. Here the CDR3 reads CASSPSRTSEAEAFF. The DNA for the CDR3 is TGTGCCAGCTCGCCCTCTAGGACCTCCGAGGCTGAAGCTTTCTTT. The entire variable domain, with the rest obtained from reference TRBV18 and TRBJ1-1, is as follows: NAGVMQNPRHLVRRRGQEARLRCSPMKGHSHVYWYRQLPEEGLKFMVYLQKENIIDESGMPKERFSAEFPKEGPSILRIQQVVRGDSAAYFCASSPSRTSEAEAFFGQGTRLTVV.

CDR3 nucleotides: TGTGCCAGCAGCCCTTCGGACAGGGGGGACACCATATATTTT. Translated, it gives CASSPSDRGDTIYF. This chain links TRBV7-9 with TRBJ1-3, with 10 nucleotides matching TRBD1. Looked up from germline, CDR1 is SEHNR and CDR2 is FQNEAQ (reference sequence). With V trimmed by 5 bases and J by 8 bases, 6 bases remained unmatched. The CDR3 is 14 residues long.

The chain has TRBV9 and TRBJ1-2; D remains ambiguous. V was shortened by 0 bases and J by 5 bases, with 8 bases between the two germline ends. This CDR3 region has 13 residues. Germline V gene data show CDR1 as SGDLS and CDR2 as YYNGEE. The CDR3 DNA is TGTGCCAGCAGCGTAGAAGGAGAGTATGGCTACACCTTC. Its translation: CASSVEGEYGYTF.

DNA for the CDR3: TGTGCCAGCACCCCCGGGCCAATCAATCAGCCCCAGCATTTT. This translates into CASTPGPINQPQHF. The V gene is TRBV2, the J gene TRBJ1-5; no definite D call. V was clipped by 7 bases and J by 3 bases, with 13 bases between them. The germline V gene has CDR1 SNHLY and CDR2 FYNNEI. The CDR3 totals 14 residues.

The CDR3 DNA reads TGTGCCAGCACTGTCAGGGGGGCAGGGCGCAATGAGCAGTTCTTC. This translates into CASTVRGAGRNEQFF. The chain uses TRBV2 and TRBJ2-1; a possible D gene is TRBD1 (7 bases). The CDR3 is 15 amino acids. Trimming stripped 7 bases from V and 6 bases from J, with 19 bases between. The germline V gene has CDR1 SNHLY and CDR2 FYNNEI.